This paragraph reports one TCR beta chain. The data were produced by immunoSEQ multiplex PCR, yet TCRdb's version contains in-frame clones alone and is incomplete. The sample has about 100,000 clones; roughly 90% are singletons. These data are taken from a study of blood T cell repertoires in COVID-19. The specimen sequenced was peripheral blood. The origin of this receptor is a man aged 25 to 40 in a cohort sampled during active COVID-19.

The CDR3 sequence: CASSEDESSGANVLTF. The CDR3 DNA reads as TGTGCCAGCAGTGAAGATGAGAGCTCTGGGGCCAACGTCCTGACTTTC. The rearrangement links TRBV6-1 to TRBJ2-6; D remains unclear. The CDR3 has 16 residues. V lost 1 base and J 0 bases, leaving 7 bases between the germline ends. Germline V lookup: CDR1 MNHNS, CDR2 SASEGT.